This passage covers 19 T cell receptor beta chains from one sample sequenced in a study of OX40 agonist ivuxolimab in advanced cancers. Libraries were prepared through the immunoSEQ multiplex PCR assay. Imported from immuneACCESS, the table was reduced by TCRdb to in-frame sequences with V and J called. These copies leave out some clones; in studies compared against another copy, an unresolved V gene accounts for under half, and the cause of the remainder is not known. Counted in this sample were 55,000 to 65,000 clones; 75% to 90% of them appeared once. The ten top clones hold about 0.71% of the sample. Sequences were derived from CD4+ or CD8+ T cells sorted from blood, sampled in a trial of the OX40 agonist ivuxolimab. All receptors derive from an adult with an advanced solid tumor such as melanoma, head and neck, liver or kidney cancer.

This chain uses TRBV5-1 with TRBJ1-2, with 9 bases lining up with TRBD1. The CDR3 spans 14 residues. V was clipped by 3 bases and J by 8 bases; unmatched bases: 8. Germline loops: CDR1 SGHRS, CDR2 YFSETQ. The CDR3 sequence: CASSYGRDREGYTF. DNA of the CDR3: TGCGCCAGCAGCTACGGCCGGGACAGGGAAGGCTACACCTTC.

CDR3 coding DNA: TGTGCCAGCAGTTACTCTGGTAACTATGGCTACACCTTC. This gives the protein CASSYSGNYGYTF. V gene TRBV6-5 combines with J gene TRBJ1-2; D unclear. Germline V gives CDR1 MNHEY, CDR2 SVGAGI. V was cut by 0 bases and J by 1 base, with 3 bases left in between. The CDR3 length is 13 residues.

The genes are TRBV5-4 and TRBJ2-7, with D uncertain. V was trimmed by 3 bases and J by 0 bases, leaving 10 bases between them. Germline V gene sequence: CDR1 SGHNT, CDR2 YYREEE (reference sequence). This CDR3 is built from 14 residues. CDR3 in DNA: TGTGCCAGCAGCTCCCAGAGGAGCTCCTACGAGCAGTACTTC. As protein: CASSSQRSSYEQYF.

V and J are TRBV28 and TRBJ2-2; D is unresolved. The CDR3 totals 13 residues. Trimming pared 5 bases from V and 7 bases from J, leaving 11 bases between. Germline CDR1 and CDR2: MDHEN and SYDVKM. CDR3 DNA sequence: TGTGCCAGCAGTCCCACCGGGTTCGGGGAGCTGTTTTTT. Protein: CASSPTGFGELFF.

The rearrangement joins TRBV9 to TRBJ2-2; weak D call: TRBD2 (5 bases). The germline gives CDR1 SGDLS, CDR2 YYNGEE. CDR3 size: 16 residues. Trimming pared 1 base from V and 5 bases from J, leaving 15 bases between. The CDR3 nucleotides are TGTGCCAGCAGCGTAACTCTAGGAGGAGCGACCGGGGAGCTGTTTTTT. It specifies CASSVTLGGATGELFF.

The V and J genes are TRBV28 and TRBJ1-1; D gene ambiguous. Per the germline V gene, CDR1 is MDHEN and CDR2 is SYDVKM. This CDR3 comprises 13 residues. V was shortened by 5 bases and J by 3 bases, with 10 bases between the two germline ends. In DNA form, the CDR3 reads TGTGCCAGCAGTCCAGTGGCAGACACTGAAGCTTTCTTT. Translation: CASSPVADTEAFF.

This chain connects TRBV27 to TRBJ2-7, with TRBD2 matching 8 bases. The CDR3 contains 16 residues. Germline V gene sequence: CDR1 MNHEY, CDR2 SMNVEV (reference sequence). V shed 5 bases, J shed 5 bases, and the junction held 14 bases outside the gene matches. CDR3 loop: CASSSGLAGWGNEQYF. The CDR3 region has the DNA TGTGCCAGCAGTAGCGGACTAGCAGGGTGGGGAAACGAGCAGTACTTC.

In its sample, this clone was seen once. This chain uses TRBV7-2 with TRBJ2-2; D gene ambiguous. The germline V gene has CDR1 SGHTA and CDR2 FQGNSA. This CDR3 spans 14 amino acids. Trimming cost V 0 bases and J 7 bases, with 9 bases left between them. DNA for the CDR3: TGTGCCAGCAGCTTAGCGGGTCCTGGCGGGGAGCTGTTTTTT. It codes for CASSLAGPGGELFF.

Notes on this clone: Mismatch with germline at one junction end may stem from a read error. The CDR3 sequence: CASSKEGAKRETQYF. The CDR3 DNA reads TGCGCCAGCAGCAAAGAGGGGGCGAAAAGGGAGACCCAGTACTTC. This chain links TRBV4-1 with TRBJ2-5; 7 nucleotides line up with TRBD1. The CDR3 spans 15 residues. Germline CDR1 is MGHRA and CDR2 is YSYEKL.

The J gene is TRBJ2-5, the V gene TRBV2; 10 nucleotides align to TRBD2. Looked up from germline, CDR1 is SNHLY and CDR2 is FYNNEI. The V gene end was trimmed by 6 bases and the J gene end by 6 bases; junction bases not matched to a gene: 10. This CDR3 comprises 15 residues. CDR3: CASSALAGVDKTQYF. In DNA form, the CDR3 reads TGTGCCAGCAGCGCTCTAGCGGGAGTCGATAAGACCCAGTACTTC.

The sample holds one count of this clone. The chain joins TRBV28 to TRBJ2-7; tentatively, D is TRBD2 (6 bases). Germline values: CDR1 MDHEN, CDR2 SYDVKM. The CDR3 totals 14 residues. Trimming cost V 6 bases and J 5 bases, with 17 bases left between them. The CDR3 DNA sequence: TGTGCCAGCAGGCCCTCCGGGAGTGGCGACGAGCAGTACTTC. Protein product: CASRPSGSGDEQYF.

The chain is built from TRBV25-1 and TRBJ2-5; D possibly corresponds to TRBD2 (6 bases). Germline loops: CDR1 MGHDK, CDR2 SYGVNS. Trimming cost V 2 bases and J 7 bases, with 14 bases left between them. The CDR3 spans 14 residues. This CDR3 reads CASSEAGSAGTQYF. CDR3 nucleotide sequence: TGTGCCAGCAGTGAAGCCGGGAGCGCGGGGACCCAGTACTTC.

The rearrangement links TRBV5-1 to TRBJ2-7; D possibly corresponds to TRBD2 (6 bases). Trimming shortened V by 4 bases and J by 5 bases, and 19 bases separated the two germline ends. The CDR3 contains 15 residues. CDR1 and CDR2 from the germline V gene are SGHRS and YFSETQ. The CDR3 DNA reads TGCGCCAGCAGCCTTGGGGACTCGGGTGGCGACGAGCAGTACTTC. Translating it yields CASSLGDSGGDEQYF.

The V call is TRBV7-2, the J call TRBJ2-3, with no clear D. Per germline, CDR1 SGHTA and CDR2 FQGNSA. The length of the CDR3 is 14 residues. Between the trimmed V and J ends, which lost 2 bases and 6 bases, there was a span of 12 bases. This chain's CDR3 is CASSLLQVSDTQYF. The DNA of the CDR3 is TGTGCCAGCAGCTTACTTCAAGTGTCGGATACGCAGTATTTT.

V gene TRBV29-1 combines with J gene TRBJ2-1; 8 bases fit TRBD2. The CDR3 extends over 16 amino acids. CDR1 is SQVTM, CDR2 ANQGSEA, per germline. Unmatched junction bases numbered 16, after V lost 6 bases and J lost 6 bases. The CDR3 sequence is CSVLRLATLPGNEQFF. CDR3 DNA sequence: TGCAGCGTCCTAAGACTAGCGACCCTGCCGGGCAATGAGCAGTTCTTC.

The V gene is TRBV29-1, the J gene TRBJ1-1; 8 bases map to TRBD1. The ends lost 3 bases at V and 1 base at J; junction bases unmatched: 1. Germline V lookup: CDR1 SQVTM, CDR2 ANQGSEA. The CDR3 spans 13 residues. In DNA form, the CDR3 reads TGCAGCGTTGATGACAGGGGGAACACTGAAGCTTTCTTT. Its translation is CSVDDRGNTEAFF. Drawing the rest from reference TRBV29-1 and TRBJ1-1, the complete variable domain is SAVISQKPSRDICQRGTSLTIQCQVDSQVTMMFWYRQQPGQSLTLIATANQGSEATYESGFVIDKFPISRPNLTFSTLTVSNMSPEDSSIYLCSVDDRGNTEAFFGQGTRLTVV.

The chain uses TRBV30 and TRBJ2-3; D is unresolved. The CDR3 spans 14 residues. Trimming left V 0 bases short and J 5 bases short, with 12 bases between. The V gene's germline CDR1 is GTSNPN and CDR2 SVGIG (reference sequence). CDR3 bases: TGTGCCTGGAGTGTAGGAACAGCCGGAGATACGCAGTATTTT. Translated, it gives CAWSVGTAGDTQYF.

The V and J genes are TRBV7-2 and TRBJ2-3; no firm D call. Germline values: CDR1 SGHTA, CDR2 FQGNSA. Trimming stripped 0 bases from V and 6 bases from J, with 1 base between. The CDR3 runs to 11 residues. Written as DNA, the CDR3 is TGTGCCAGCAGCTTAGCGGATACGCAGTATTTT. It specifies CASSLADTQYF.

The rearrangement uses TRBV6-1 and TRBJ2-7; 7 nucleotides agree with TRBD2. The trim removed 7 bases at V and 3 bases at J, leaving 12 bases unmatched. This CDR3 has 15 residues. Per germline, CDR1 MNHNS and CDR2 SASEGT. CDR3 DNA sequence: TGTGCCAGCACCCTTGGGGGGGGGACCGTCTACGAGCAGTACTTC. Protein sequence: CASTLGGGTVYEQYF.